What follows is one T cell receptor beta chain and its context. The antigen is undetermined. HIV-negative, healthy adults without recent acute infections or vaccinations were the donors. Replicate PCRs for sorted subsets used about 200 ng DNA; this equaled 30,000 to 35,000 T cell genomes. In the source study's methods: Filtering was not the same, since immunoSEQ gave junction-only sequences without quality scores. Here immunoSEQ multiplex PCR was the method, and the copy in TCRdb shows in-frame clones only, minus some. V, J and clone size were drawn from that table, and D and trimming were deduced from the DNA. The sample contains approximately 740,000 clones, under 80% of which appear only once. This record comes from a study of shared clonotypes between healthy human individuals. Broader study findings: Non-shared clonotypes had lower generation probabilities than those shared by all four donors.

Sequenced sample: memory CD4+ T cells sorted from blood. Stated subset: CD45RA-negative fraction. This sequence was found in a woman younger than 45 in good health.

CDR3 bases: TGTGCCAGCAGCTTAAACCTGGCCACAGATACGCAGTATTTT. As protein: CASSLNLATDTQYF. The rearrangement links TRBV7-3 to TRBJ2-3; no clear D. Germline CDR1 reads SGHTA; CDR2 reads FQGTGA. Trimming took off 1 base at V and 2 bases at J, with 7 bases between the two ends. The CDR3 totals 14 residues.